This T cell receptor beta chain was captured in a study of cytomegalovirus exposure and HLA in healthy donors. Primers for the PCR totalled 60 Vbeta and 13 Jbeta. Original analysis: Approximately 9.9 million of tens of millions of unique TCR beta chains were shared, per a later count. TCRdb's copy holds only in-frame clones and misses some; the assay was immunoSEQ multiplex PCR. That table is the source of V, J and clone size, and D and trimming were worked out from the DNA. The sample lists roughly 48,000 clones, around 66% occurring once. All the people who gave samples were healthy bone marrow donors. Sample: PBMCs. The receptor comes from a man aged 18 to 29 in good health and CMV-seronegative.

The CDR3 is CSAQGGGYTF. The CDR3 region has the DNA TGCAGTGCTCAGGGCGGTGGCTACACCTTC. The chain couples TRBV20-1 to TRBJ1-2; a weak D match, TRBD1 (5 bases). This CDR3 comprises 10 residues. Germline loops: CDR1 DFQATT, CDR2 SNEGSKA (reference sequence). The V and J ends lost 5 bases and 7 bases respectively, with 8 bases between them.